These 22 T cell receptor beta chains were sequenced from one sample in a study of blood T cell repertoires in COVID-19. The assay was immunoSEQ multiplex PCR, and TCRdb's table has in-frame clones only and misses some. The sample contains approximately 500,000 clones, approximately 85% of which appear only once. The sample consisted of peripheral blood. These receptors came from a human donor in a cohort sampled during active COVID-19.

The rearrangement joins TRBV9 to TRBJ2-3; 9 nucleotides match TRBD2. This CDR3 has 18 residues. CDR1 and CDR2 (germline): SGDLS, YYNGEE. The V segment lost 0 bases and the J segment 0 bases; nucleotides outside the gene matches: 8. The CDR3 sequence is CASSVARTSGSSTDTQYF. Written as DNA, the CDR3 is TGTGCCAGCAGCGTAGCTAGAACTAGCGGGTCTAGCACAGATACGCAGTATTTT.

This clone was detected only a few times. The rearrangement joins TRBV4-1 to TRBJ1-1; D is unclear. This CDR3 contains 15 residues. Per germline, CDR1 MGHRA and CDR2 YSYEKL. V was shortened by 5 bases and J by 8 bases, with 21 bases between the two germline ends. Written as DNA, the CDR3 is TGCGCCAGCAGCGAAAAGGGAGGAGAACACATCGAAGCTTTCTTT. Its translation is CASSEKGGEHIEAFF.

V is TRBV2 and J is TRBJ1-1, with D perhaps TRBD1 (5 bases). The ends were cut back, 7 bases at V and 5 bases at J, with 8 bases in the middle. Looked up from germline, CDR1 is SNHLY and CDR2 is FYNNEI. This CDR3 has 11 amino acids. The chain's CDR3 is CASNRGTEAFF. The CDR3 nucleotides are TGTGCCAGCAACCGGGGGACTGAAGCTTTCTTT.

The CDR3 bases are TGTGCCTGGAGCGATGCGGACAATGAGCAGTTCTTC. This codes for CAWSDADNEQFF. The rearrangement links TRBV30 to TRBJ2-1; D gene uncertain. The CDR3 totals 12 residues. Trimming took 3 bases from V and 5 from J, leaving 8 bases between them. Germline-derived CDR1 and CDR2 are GTSNPN and SVGIG (reference sequence).

This chain connects TRBV5-1 to TRBJ2-3, with 7 bases matching TRBD2. V gave up 0 bases and J gave up 5 bases; unmatched junction bases: 6. The germline CDR1 and CDR2 sequences are SGHRS and YFSETQ. CDR3 size: 15 residues. In DNA form, the CDR3 reads TGCGCCAGCAGCTTGGCCCTGACGGGGGGAGATACGCAGTATTTT. Its protein is CASSLALTGGDTQYF. The full variable domain, with the rest looked up from reference TRBV5-1 and TRBJ2-3, is KAGVTQTPRYLIKTRGQQVTLSCSPISGHRSVSWYQQTPGQGLQFLFEYFSETQRNKGNFPGRFSGRQFSNSRSEMNVSTLELGDSALYLCASSLALTGGDTQYFGPGTRLTVL.

This clone was recorded at least ten times. The DNA of the CDR3 is TGCGCCAGCAGCCAAGAGCCACCGGGGAGGGCCGGAGATACGCAGTATTTT. Protein sequence: CASSQEPPGRAGDTQYF. The chain joins TRBV4-3 to TRBJ2-3; TRBD2 agrees at 7 bases. V dropped 0 bases and J dropped 5; count of bases not matched to a gene: 11. CDR1 is LGHNA and CDR2 is YSLEER in the germline V gene. There are 17 residues in the CDR3.

The rearrangement links TRBV7-2 to TRBJ2-4; D might be TRBD2 (5 bases). Trimming cost V 4 bases and J 6 bases, with 16 bases left between them. The CDR3 covers 15 residues. Germline CDR1 SGHTA, CDR2 FQGNSA. CDR3 sequence: CASSSPRPRGNIQYF. The CDR3 region has the DNA TGTGCCAGCAGCTCCCCCCGCCCCCGGGGAAACATTCAGTACTTC.

The chain is built from TRBV24-1 and TRBJ1-2; 9 bases agree with TRBD1. The ends lost 3 bases at V and 4 bases at J; junction bases unmatched: 11. The CDR3 covers 17 residues. Germline V gene data show CDR1 as KGHDR and CDR2 as SFDVKD. The CDR3: CATSDPGTGKLGYGYTF. The CDR3 region has the DNA TGTGCCACCAGTGATCCGGGGACAGGGAAGTTAGGCTATGGCTACACCTTC.

V is TRBV19 and J is TRBJ2-5; D might be TRBD2 (6 bases). This CDR3 is 14 amino acids long. Trimming removed 5 bases from V and 5 bases from J, with 15 bases in between. Germline V gene data show CDR1 as LNHDA and CDR2 as SQIVND (reference sequence). The CDR3 bases are TGTGCCAGTAGTTTAACCCGGGACTCCGAGACCCAGTACTTC. It specifies CASSLTRDSETQYF.

CDR3 nucleotide sequence: TGTGCCTGGAGTGGCGGGGTACTGGACTCCTACAATGAGCAGTTCTTC. It codes for CAWSGGVLDSYNEQFF. This chain joins TRBV30 and TRBJ2-1; D is possibly TRBD2 (6 bases). Germline assignment: CDR1 GTSNPN and CDR2 SVGIG (reference sequence). The CDR3 length is 16 residues. V lost 1 base, J lost 0 bases, and 13 bases lay in between.

The genes are TRBV4-2 and TRBJ1-2; D may be TRBD1 (5 bases). Deletions cut 0 bases from V and 3 bases from J, with 17 bases between. This CDR3 is 17 amino acids long. Germline V gives CDR1 LGHNA, CDR2 YNFKEQ. The CDR3 reads CASSQDSQGGHDYGYTF. The CDR3 DNA follows: TGTGCCAGCAGCCAAGACTCGCAGGGCGGACACGACTATGGCTACACCTTC.

V usage is TRBV7-3 and J usage is TRBJ1-1, with D maybe TRBD1 (6 bases). Deletions cut 3 bases from V and 5 bases from J, with 13 bases between. The CDR3 loop spans 14 amino acids. Per the germline V gene, CDR1 is SGHTA and CDR2 is FQGTGA. The CDR3 region is CASSFGTSGTEAFF. In nucleotides, the CDR3 is TGTGCCAGCAGCTTTGGGACATCGGGGACTGAAGCTTTCTTT.

The CDR3 region has the DNA TGTGCCAGCAGTTACTCGAACAGCGGGGCGTACCAAGAGACCCAGTACTTC. This encodes CASSYSNSGAYQETQYF. The V call is TRBV6-2 or TRBV6-3, the J call TRBJ2-5; the match to TRBD2 covers 7 bases. V dropped 0 bases and J dropped 0; count of bases not matched to a gene: 7. The CDR3 spans 17 residues. The V gene's germline CDR1 is MNHEY and CDR2 SVGEGT.

The chain joins TRBV5-6 to TRBJ1-5; 9 nucleotides match TRBD1. Germline V gene data show CDR1 as SGHDT and CDR2 as YYEEEE. V was clipped by 1 base and J by 5 bases; unmatched bases: 7. This CDR3 is 16 amino acids long. CDR3 in DNA: TGTGCCAGCAGCTTGAGGGGACAGGGTGGATATCAGCCCCAGCATTTT. This translates into CASSLRGQGGYQPQHF.

This rearrangement joins TRBV6-5 to TRBJ1-1; TRBD1 might be the D (6 bases). The CDR3 sequence is 15 residues long. Germline V CDR1 and CDR2: MNHEY, SVGAGI. The V gene lost 8 bases and the J gene lost 4 bases, with 20 bases spanning the gap. The CDR3 here is CASYRDTYSGTEAFF. The CDR3 bases are TGTGCCAGCTACCGGGACACATATTCCGGCACTGAAGCTTTCTTT.

This rearrangement joins TRBV27 to TRBJ2-7, with 7 bases lining up with TRBD1. Germline CDR1 and CDR2: MNHEY and SMNVEV (reference sequence). The CDR3 is 14 residues long. Trimming cost V 4 bases and J 3 bases; bases outside gene matches: 6. CDR3 loop: CASSSRDRHYEQYF. The CDR3 DNA reads TGTGCCAGCAGTTCACGGGACAGACACTACGAGCAGTACTTC.

This clone was detected once. This chain connects TRBV28 to TRBJ1-1; D call uncertain. V lost 3 bases and J 1 base, leaving 15 bases between the germline ends. CDR1 is MDHEN, CDR2 SYDVKM, per germline. This CDR3 comprises 16 residues. The CDR3 DNA sequence: TGTGCCAGCAGTTTTTCTTCAGTTCCAGGGAACACTGAAGCTTTCTTT. Protein product: CASSFSSVPGNTEAFF.

This clone has just one count. The J gene is TRBJ2-5, the V gene TRBV15, with 11 positions matching TRBD2. The J segment lost 2 bases and the V segment lost 1 base, leaving 6 bases of the junction unmatched. CDR1 LNHNV and CDR2 YYDKDF come from the germline V gene (reference sequence). This CDR3 is 17 amino acids long. CDR3 nucleotides: TGTGCCACCAGCAGAGCGGCGCCTAGCGGGGGGCAAGAGACCCAGTACTTC. It encodes CATSRAAPSGGQETQYF.

This clone was found once. The chain joins TRBV27 to TRBJ2-1; D gene ambiguous. The CDR3 totals 15 residues. V lost 3 bases to trimming and J lost 0 bases, with 9 bases between them. From germline, CDR1 is MNHEY and CDR2 SMNVEV (reference sequence). CDR3 sequence (DNA): TGTGCCAGCAGTTTTTTAGCCACCTCCTACAATGAGCAGTTCTTC. This encodes CASSFLATSYNEQFF.

This chain joins TRBV11-2 and TRBJ1-1, with 7 bases identical to TRBD1. The V and J ends lost 5 bases and 4 bases, in that order; junction bases with no gene match: 7. This CDR3 has 14 residues. Germline V CDR1 and CDR2: SGHAT, FQNNGV. The CDR3 nucleotides are TGTGCCAGCAGCACTCAGGGGGTTGTCACTGAAGCTTTCTTT. Its protein is CASSTQGVVTEAFF.

This sequence joins TRBV11-2 and TRBJ2-3, with D hard to call. The V gene's germline CDR1 is SGHAT and CDR2 FQNNGV. The CDR3 runs to 15 residues. Trimming shortened V by 2 bases and J by 2 bases, and 11 bases separated the two germline ends. CDR3 sequence reads: CASSLLGRATDTQYF. CDR3 nucleotides: TGTGCCAGCAGCTTATTGGGCAGAGCCACAGATACGCAGTATTTT. Variable domain in full (rest from reference TRBV11-2 and TRBJ2-3): EAGVAQSPRYKIIEKRQSVAFWCNPISGHATLYWYQQILGQGPKLLIQFQNNGVVDDSQLPKDRFSAERLKGVDSTLKIQPAKLEDSAVYLCASSLLGRATDTQYFGPGTRLTVL.

At least ten counts were recorded for this clone. This chain uses TRBV28 with TRBJ1-6, with 9 positions matching TRBD1. Germline loops: CDR1 MDHEN, CDR2 SYDVKM. There are 16 residues in the CDR3. The V and J ends lost 5 bases and 10 bases, in that order; junction bases with no gene match: 12. DNA for the CDR3: TGTGCCAGCAGTATACGCTTTGGGACAGGGACGTCACCCCTCCACTTT. Its translation: CASSIRFGTGTSPLHF.